The clone carrying this T cell receptor (beta chain) was counted between two and nine times. The antigen is undetermined. In the same sample, other DNA sequences code for this CDR3. This record comes from a study of shared clonotypes between healthy human individuals. Findings of the study overall: Of the naive CD4 clonotypes, approximately 5% were shared across a few donors. Tissues were not sampled, only blood, and their repertoires likely differ.

Data came from immunoSEQ multiplex PCR; TCRdb stores just in-frame clones and leaves some out. The repertoire holds over a million clones, with 65% to 75% as singletons. Losses at the gene ends were 5 bases for V and 4 bases for J; bases not matched to a gene: 4. Per germline, CDR1 MDHEN and CDR2 SYDVKM. This CDR3 has 15 amino acids. The sequencing sample was made of memory CD4+ T cells sorted from blood. The subset: CD45RA-negative fraction. The chain combines TRBV28 with TRBJ2-1; 11 bases agree with TRBD1. The TCR sequence derives from a man younger than 35 in good health. The CDR3 region has the DNA TGTGCCAGCAGTCCCGGGACAGGGGGGTACAATGAGCAGTTCTTC. This sequence encodes CASSPGTGGYNEQFF.